Here is one T cell receptor (beta chain) with its context. The same CDR3 is also encoded by other DNA sequences in this sample. Germline V gives CDR1 SGDLS, CDR2 YYNGEE. The CDR3 has 15 residues. The J segment lost 4 bases and the V segment lost 3 bases, leaving 5 bases of the junction unmatched. The data are from a study of cytomegalovirus exposure and HLA in healthy donors. Generated by immunoSEQ multiplex PCR, the TCRdb table keeps only in-frame clones and is missing some. The profile shows about 130,000 clones, 89% of them singletons. The sample was PBMCs. The chain links TRBV9 to TRBJ2-5, with 11 positions matching TRBD1. The receptor comes from a woman aged 18-30 years in good health and CMV-seronegative. Here the CDR3 DNA reads TGTGCCAGCAGCGGAGGACAGGGGGCAGGAGAGACCCAGTACTTC. It is translated as CASSGGQGAGETQYF.